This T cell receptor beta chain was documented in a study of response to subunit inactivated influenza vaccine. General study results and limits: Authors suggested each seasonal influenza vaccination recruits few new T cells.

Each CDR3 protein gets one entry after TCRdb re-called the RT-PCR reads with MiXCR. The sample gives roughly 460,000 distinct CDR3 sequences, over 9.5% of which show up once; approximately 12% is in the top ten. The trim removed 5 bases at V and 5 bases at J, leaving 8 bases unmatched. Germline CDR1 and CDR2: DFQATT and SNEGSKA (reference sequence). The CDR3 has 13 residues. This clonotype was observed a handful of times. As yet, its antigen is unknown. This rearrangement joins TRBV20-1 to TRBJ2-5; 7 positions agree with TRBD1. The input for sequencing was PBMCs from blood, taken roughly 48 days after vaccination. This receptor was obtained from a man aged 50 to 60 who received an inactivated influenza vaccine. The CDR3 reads CSAPRQGLETQYF. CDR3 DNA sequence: TGCAGTGCTCCTAGACAGGGCTTGGAGACCCAGTACTTC.